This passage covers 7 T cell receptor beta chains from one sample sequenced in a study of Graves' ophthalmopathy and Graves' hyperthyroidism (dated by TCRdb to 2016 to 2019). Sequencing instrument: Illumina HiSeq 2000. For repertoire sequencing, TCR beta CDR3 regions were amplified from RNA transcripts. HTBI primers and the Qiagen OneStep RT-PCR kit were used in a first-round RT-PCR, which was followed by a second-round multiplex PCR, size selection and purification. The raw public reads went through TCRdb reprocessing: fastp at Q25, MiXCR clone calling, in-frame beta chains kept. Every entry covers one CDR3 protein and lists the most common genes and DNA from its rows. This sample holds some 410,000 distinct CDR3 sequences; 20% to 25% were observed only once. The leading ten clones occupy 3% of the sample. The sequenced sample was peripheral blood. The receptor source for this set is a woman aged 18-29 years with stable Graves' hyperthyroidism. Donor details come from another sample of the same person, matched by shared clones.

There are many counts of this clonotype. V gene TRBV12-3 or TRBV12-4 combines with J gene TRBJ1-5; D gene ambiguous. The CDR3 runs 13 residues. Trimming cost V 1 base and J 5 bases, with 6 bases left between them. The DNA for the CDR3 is TGTGCCAGCAGTTTAGAACGGGATCAGCCCCAGCATTTT. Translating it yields CASSLERDQPQHF.

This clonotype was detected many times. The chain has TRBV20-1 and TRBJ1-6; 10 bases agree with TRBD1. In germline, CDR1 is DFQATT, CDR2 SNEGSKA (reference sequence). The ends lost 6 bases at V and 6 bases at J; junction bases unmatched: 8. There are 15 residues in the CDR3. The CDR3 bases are TGCAGTGCCGAGCCCCGGGACAGGGGTAATTCACCCCTCCACTTT. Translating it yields CSAEPRDRGNSPLHF.

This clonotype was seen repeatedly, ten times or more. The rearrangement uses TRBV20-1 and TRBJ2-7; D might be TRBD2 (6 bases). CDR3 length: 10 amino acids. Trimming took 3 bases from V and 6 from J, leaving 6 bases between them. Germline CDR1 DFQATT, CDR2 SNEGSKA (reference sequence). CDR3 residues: CSASGSEQYF. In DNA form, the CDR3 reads TGCAGTGCTAGCGGGAGCGAGCAGTACTTC.

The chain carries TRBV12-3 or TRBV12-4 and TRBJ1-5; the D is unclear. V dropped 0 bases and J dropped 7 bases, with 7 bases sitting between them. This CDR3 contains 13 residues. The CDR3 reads CASSLAIRQPQHF. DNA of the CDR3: TGTGCCAGCAGTTTAGCGATTAGGCAGCCCCAGCATTTT.

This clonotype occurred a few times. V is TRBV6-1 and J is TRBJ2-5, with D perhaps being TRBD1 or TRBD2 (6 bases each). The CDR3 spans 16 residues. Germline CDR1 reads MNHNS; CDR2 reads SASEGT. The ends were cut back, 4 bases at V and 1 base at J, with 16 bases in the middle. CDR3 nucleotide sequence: TGTGCCAGCAGTGCCTCCTTGAGGGGGGTCCAAGAGACCCAGTACTTC. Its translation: CASSASLRGVQETQYF.

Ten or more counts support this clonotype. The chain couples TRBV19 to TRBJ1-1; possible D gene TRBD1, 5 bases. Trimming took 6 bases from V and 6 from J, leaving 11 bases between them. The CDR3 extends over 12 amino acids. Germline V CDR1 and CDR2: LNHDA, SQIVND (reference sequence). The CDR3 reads CASRVRGSEAFF. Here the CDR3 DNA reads TGTGCCAGTAGAGTTCGGGGCTCTGAAGCTTTCTTT.

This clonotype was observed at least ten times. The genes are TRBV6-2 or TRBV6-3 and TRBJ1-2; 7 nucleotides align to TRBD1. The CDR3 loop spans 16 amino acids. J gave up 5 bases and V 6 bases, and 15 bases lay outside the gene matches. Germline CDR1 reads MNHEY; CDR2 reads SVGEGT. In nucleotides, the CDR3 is TGTGCCAGCAGCAGAGGGGGACAGTCTCCGATATATGGCTACACCTTC. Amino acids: CASSRGGQSPIYGYTF.